What follows is one TCR beta chain and its context. Its target is unknown. CDR1 and CDR2 from the germline V gene are SGHTA and FQGNSA. The CDR3 has 13 amino acids. V was shortened by 4 bases and J by 0 bases, with 7 bases between the two germline ends. Sequencing used immunoSEQ multiplex PCR; TCRdb keeps in-frame clones, though not all of them. The data hold over 60,000 clones, with around 74% observed a single time. The data are from a study of T cell responses to AZD1222 COVID-19 vaccine. Study observations and caveats: Clonal diversity was possibly underestimated, and the donors were mostly white British, with more females.

This TCR derives from an adult in good health. The chain employs TRBV7-2 and TRBJ2-7; no definite D call. Sample: peripheral blood, taken on day 0 of MenACWY control vaccination. The DNA of the CDR3 is TGTGCCAGCAGCTCCGGAGTCTCCTACGAGCAGTACTTC. The encoded protein is CASSSGVSYEQYF. Together with reference TRBV7-2 and TRBJ2-7, the CDR3 gives the full variable domain: GAGVSQSPSNKVTEKGKDVELRCDPISGHTALYWYRQSLGQGLEFLIYFQGNSAPDKSGLPSDRFSAERTGGSVSTLTIQRTQQEDSAVYLCASSSGVSYEQYFGPGTRLTVT.